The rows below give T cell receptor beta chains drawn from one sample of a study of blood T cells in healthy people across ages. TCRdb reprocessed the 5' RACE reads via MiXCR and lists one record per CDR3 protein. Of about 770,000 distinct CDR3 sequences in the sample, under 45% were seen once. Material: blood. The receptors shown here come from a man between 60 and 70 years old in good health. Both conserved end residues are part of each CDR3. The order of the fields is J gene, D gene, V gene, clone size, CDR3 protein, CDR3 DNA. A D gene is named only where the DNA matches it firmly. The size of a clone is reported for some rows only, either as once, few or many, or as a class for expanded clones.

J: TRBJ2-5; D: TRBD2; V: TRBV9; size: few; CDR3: CASSVAGTSGQETQYF; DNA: TGTGCCAGCAGCGTAGCGGGAACTAGCGGCCAAGAGACCCAGTACTTC
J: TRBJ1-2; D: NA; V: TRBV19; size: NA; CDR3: CASSIREGYTF; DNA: TGTGCCAGTAGTATCCGGGAAGGCTACACCTTC
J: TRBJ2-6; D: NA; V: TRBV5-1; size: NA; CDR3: CASSLGPGLSSGANVLTF; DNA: TGCGCCAGCAGCTTGGGGCCAGGGTTAAGCTCTGGGGCCAACGTCCTGACTTTC
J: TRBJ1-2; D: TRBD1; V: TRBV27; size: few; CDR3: CATPGQGAWGYTF; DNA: TGTGCCACCCCGGGACAGGGGGCGTGGGGCTACACCTTC
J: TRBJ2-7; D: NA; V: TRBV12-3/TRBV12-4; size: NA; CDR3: CASSLMSEQYF; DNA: TGTGCCAGCAGTCTCATGAGCGAGCAGTACTTC
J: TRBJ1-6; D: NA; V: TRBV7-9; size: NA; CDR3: CANSLTVGAPLHF; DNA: TGTGCCAACAGCTTGACCGTGGGTGCGCCCCTCCACTTT
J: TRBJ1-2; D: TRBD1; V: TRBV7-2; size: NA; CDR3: CASSLPPGQAANGYTF; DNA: TGTGCCAGCAGCTTACCTCCGGGACAGGCCGCAAATGGCTACACCTTC
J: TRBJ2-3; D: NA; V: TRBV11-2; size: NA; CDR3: CASISRRVSTDTQYF; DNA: TGTGCCAGCATCAGTCGGAGGGTGAGCACAGATACGCAGTATTTT
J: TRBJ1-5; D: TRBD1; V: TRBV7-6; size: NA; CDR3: CASSADRASPQHF; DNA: TGTGCCAGCAGCGCAGACAGGGCGTCGCCCCAGCATTTT
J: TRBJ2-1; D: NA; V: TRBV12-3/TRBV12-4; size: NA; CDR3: CASSLETAPSYNEQFF; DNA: TGTGCCAGCAGTTTAGAAACGGCACCAAGCTACAATGAGCAGTTCTTC
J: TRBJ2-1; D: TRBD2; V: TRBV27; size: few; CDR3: CASSLRFSGGYNEQFF; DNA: TGTGCCAGCAGTTTAAGATTTAGCGGGGGTTACAATGAGCAGTTCTTC
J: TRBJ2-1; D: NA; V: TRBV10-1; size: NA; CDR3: CASSDPGSNDNEQFF; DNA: TGCGCCAGCAGTGACCCTGGCTCCAATGACAATGAGCAGTTCTTC
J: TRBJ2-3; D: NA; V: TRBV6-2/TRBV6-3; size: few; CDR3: CASSLRLVPDTQYF; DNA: TGTGCCAGCAGCCTACGACTAGTTCCAGATACGCAGTATTTT
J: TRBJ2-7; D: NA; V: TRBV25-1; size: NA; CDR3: CASTEGYEQYF; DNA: TGTGCCAGCACCGAGGGCTACGAGCAGTACTTC
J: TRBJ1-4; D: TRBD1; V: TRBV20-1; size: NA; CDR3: CSARQGARVEKLFF; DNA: TGCAGTGCCAGACAGGGGGCCCGGGTTGAAAAACTGTTTTTT
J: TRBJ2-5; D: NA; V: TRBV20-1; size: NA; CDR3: CSASPTGIYNEQYF; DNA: TGCAGTGCTAGCCCGACAGGCATATACAATGAGCAGTACTTC
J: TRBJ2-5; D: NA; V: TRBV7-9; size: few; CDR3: CASSATGTQETQYF; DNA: TGTGCCAGCAGCGCAACAGGGACCCAAGAGACCCAGTACTTC
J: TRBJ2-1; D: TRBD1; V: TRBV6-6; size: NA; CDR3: CATRDRVNNEQFF; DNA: TGTGCCACCCGGGACAGGGTAAACAATGAGCAGTTCTTC
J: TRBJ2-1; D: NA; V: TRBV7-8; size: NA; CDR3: CASSLTWGVEQFF; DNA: TGTGCCAGCAGCCTCACATGGGGCGTCGAGCAGTTCTTC
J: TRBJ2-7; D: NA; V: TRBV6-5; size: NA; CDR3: CASSSWQGNEQYF; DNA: TGTGCCAGCAGTTCCTGGCAGGGGAACGAGCAGTACTTC
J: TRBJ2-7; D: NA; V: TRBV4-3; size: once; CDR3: CASSQGIRGVSYEQYF; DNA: TGCGCCAGCAGCCAAGGGATCAGGGGGGTATCCTACGAGCAGTACTTC
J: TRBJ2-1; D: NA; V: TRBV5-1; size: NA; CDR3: CASSLVVGTDNEQFF; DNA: TGCGCCAGCAGCTTGGTTGTAGGTACAGACAATGAGCAGTTCTTC
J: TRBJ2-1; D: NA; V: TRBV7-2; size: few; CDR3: CASSLLNGHEQFF; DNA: TGTGCCAGCAGCTTACTTAATGGTCATGAGCAGTTCTTC
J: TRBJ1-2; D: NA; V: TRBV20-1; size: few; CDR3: CSAPAGGGAYGYTF; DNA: TGCAGTGCTCCGGCCGGGGGGGGCGCCTATGGCTACACCTTC
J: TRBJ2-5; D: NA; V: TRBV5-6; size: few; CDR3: CASSPNQQTQYF; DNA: TGTGCCAGCAGCCCGAACCAGCAGACCCAGTACTTC
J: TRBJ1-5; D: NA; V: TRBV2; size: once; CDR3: CASSKEGSGNQPQHF; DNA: TGTGCCAGCAGTAAGGAGGGATCGGGCAATCAGCCCCAGCATTTT
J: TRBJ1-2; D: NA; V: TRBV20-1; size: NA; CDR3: CSARYSRDGYTF; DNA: TGCAGTGCTAGATATAGCAGGGACGGCTACACCTTC
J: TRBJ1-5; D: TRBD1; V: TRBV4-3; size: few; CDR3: CASSQEVSGTGSNQPQHF; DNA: TGCGCCAGCAGCCAAGAGGTCTCGGGGACAGGGAGCAATCAGCCCCAGCATTTT
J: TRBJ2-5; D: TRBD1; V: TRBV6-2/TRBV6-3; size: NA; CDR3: CASSYVTGRVEETQYF; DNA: TGTGCCAGCAGTTACGTGACAGGGCGGGTCGAAGAGACCCAGTACTTC
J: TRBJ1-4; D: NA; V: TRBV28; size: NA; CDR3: CASRESGGLVEKLFF; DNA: TGTGCCAGCAGGGAATCGGGGGGCTTAGTTGAAAAACTGTTTTTT
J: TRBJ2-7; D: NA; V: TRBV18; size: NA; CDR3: CASSPLDRNEQYF; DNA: TGTGCCAGCTCACCACTCGACAGGAACGAGCAGTACTTC
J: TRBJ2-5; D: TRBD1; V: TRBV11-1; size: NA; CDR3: CASSRTGQGVVKTQYF; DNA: TGTGCCAGCAGCCGAACGGGACAGGGGGTTGTAAAGACCCAGTACTTC
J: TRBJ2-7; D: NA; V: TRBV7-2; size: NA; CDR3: CASSFTESYEQYF; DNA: TGTGCCAGCAGCTTTACAGAGTCCTACGAGCAGTACTTC
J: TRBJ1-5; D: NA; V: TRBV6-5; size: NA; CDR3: CASSYSGADYSNQPQHF; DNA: TGTGCCAGCAGTTACTCGGGGGCAGACTATAGCAATCAGCCCCAGCATTTT
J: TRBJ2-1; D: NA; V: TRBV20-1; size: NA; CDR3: CSAPGRTYNEQFF; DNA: TGCAGTGCTCCGGGCAGAACCTACAATGAGCAGTTCTTC
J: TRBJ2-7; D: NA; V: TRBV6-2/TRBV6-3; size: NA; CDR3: CASGGRLIDSYEQYF; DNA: TGTGCCAGCGGAGGTAGGCTAATAGACTCCTACGAGCAGTACTTC